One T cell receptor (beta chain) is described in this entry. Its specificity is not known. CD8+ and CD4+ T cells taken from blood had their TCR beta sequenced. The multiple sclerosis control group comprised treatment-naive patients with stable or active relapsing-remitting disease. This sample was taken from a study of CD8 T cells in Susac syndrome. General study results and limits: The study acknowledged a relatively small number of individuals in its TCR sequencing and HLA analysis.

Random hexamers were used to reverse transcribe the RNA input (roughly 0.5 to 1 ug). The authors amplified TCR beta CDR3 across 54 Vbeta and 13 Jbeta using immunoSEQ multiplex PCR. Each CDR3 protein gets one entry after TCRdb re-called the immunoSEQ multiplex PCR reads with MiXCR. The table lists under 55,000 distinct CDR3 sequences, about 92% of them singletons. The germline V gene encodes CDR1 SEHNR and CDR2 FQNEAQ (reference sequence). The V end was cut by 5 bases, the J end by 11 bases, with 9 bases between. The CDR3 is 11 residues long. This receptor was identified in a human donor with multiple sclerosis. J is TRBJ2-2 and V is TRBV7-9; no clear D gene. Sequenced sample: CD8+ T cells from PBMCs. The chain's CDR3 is CASSGARELFF. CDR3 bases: TGTGCCAGCAGCGGCGCCCGAGAGCTGTTTTTT.